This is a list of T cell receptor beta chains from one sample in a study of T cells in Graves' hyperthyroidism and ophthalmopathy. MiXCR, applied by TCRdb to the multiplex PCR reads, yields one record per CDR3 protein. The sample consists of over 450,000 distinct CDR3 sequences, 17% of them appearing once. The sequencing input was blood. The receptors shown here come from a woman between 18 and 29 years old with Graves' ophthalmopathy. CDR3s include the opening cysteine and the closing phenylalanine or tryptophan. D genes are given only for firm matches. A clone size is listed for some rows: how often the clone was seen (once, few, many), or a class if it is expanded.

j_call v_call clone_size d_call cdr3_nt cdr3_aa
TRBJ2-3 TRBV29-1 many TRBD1 TGCAGCGTCGCAGGACAGGGATGGCGAGATACGCAGTATTTT CSVAGQGWRDTQYF
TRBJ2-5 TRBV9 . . TGTGCCAGCAGCGTAGGGGGATCCGAAGAGACCCAGTACTTC CASSVGGSEETQYF
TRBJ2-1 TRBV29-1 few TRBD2 TGCAGCGTTGAAAGGCTAGCGGGAGTAGGGGCCTACAATGAGCAGTTCTTC CSVERLAGVGAYNEQFF
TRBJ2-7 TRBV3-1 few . TGTGCCAGCAGCCAAGAAAACAGGGCATACGAGCAGTACTTC CASSQENRAYEQYF
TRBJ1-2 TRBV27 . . TGTGCCAGCAGTCTCCATCCGGTGGGGCTGGCTAACTATGGCTACACCTTC CASSLHPVGLANYGYTF
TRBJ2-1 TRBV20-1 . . TGCAGTGCTTCCCCGGGAGATCGTGGGCAGTTCTTC CSASPGDRGQFF
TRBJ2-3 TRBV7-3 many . TGTGCCAGCAGCTTAACGCAGGGGGATACGCAGTATTTT CASSLTQGDTQYF
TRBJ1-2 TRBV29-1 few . TGCAGCGTTGAAGATCCTATGGGCTATGGCTACACCTTC CSVEDPMGYGYTF
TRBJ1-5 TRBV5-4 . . TGTGCCAGCAGTAGGCCAGGGTTTAGCAATCAGCCCCAGCATTTT CASSRPGFSNQPQHF
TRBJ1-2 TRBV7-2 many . TGTGCCAGCAGCTTAAGTGGGCCTAGGTCTAACTATGGCTACACCTTC CASSLSGPRSNYGYTF
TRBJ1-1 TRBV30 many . TGTGCCTGGAGTGCCCCGGGCCACACTGAAGCTTTCTTT CAWSAPGHTEAFF
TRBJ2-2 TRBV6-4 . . TGTGCCAGCCTACGGACCGCGAACACCGGGGAGCTGTTTTTT CASLRTANTGELFF
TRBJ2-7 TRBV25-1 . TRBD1 TGTGCCAGCAGTGGATCTGACAGGGGCCTCTCCTACGAGCAGTACTTC CASSGSDRGLSYEQYF
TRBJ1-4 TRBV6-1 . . TGTGCCAGCAAGCAGTCCGCAACTAATGAAAAACTGTTTTTT CASKQSATNEKLFF
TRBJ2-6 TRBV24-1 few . TGTGCCACCAGTGATCAAGGAGACTCTGGGGCCAACGTCCTGACTTTC CATSDQGDSGANVLTF
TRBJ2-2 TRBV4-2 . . TGTGCCAGCAGCCAGGACCCGACCACCGGGGAGCTGTTTTTT CASSQDPTTGELFF
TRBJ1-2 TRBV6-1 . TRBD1 TGTGCCAGCAGTCCGAGGACAGGGGGATTTAATGGCTACACCTTC CASSPRTGGFNGYTF
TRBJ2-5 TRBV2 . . TGTGCCAGCAGCCCAAAACAGGGACCGGAGACCCAGTACTTC CASSPKQGPETQYF
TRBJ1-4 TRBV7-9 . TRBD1 TGTGCCAGCAGCATCGGGACAGCAACTAATGAAAAACTGTTTTTT CASSIGTATNEKLFF
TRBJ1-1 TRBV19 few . TGTGCCAGTAGTATACCCCCTGGACAGAGTATGAACACTGAAGCTTTCTTT CASSIPPGQSMNTEAFF
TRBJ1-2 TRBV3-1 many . TGTGCCAGCAGCCACAGGGCTAACTATGGCTACACCTTC CASSHRANYGYTF
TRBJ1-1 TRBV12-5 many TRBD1 TGTGCTAGTGGTCTTTGGACAGGGGTGAACACTGAAGCTTTCTTT CASGLWTGVNTEAFF
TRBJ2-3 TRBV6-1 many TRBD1 TGTGCCAGCAGGGACAGGGGAAGCACAGATACGCAGTATTTT CASRDRGSTDTQYF